These 16 T cell receptor beta chains were all obtained from the same sample, sequenced in a study of blood T cell repertoires in COVID-19. Profiled with immunoSEQ multiplex PCR; TCRdb holds only in-frame clones, not every one. Among approximately 100,000 clones listed, 70% to 85% were seen once. The sample was peripheral blood. The receptors here all came from a woman at least 80 years old with active or convalescent COVID-19.

The chain employs TRBV6-2 or TRBV6-3 and TRBJ2-2, with D hard to call. The germline V gene encodes CDR1 MNHEY and CDR2 SVGEGT. Trimming pared 6 bases from V and 2 bases from J, leaving 10 bases between. CDR3 length: 14 amino acids. CDR3 DNA: TGTGCCAGCAGCCAAACAAAAAACACCGGGGAGCTGTTTTTT. It yields the protein CASSQTKNTGELFF.

This clone was seen a few times. This chain connects TRBV19 to TRBJ1-2; D is ambiguous. CDR1 LNHDA and CDR2 SQIVND come from the germline V gene (reference sequence). V lost 5 bases, J lost 4 bases, and 20 bases lay in between. The CDR3 covers 16 residues. The CDR3 is CASSRRGGGFPYGYTF. CDR3 coding DNA: TGTGCCAGTAGTCGCCGGGGTGGTGGATTCCCCTATGGCTACACCTTC.

This sequence joins TRBV6-5 and TRBJ2-7, with D perhaps TRBD2 (5 bases). Per the germline V gene, CDR1 is MNHEY and CDR2 is SVGAGI. The CDR3 covers 13 residues. The V gene lost 6 bases and the J gene lost 3 bases, with 12 bases spanning the gap. In DNA, the CDR3 is TGTGCCAGCAGATCCGGGATTCACTACGAGCAGTACTTC. Translated: CASRSGIHYEQYF.

The rearrangement links TRBV18 to TRBJ1-3; D is perhaps TRBD1 (6 bases). Between the trimmed V and J ends, which lost 4 bases and 6 bases, there was a span of 13 bases. CDR1 is KGHSH, CDR2 LQKENI, per germline. CDR3 length: 14 residues. The CDR3: CASSLSGTTNTIYF. The CDR3 DNA reads TGTGCCAGCTCACTCTCCGGGACAACAAACACCATATATTTT.

The V call is TRBV24-1, the J call TRBJ1-3; D uncertain. Germline CDR1 and CDR2: KGHDR and SFDVKD. The CDR3 has 13 residues. V was pared by 5 bases and J by 4 bases, with 8 bases between. CDR3 amino acids: CATSGTGGNTIYF. The CDR3 nucleotides read TGTGCCACCAGTGGGACGGGAGGAAACACCATATATTTT.

The chain carries TRBV12-3 or TRBV12-4 and TRBJ1-1; D may be TRBD1 (5 bases). V was pared by 7 bases and J by 5 bases, with 14 bases between. The CDR3 is 13 amino acids. The CDR3 DNA follows: TGTGCCAGCAACTTCCAGGGTGGGACTGAAGCTTTCTTT. Residues: CASNFQGGTEAFF.

The V gene is TRBV30, the J gene TRBJ1-2; D gene ambiguous. Germline CDR1 and CDR2: GTSNPN and SVGIG (reference sequence). CDR3 length: 15 amino acids. Trimming took off 1 base at V and 5 bases at J, with 17 bases between the two ends. The CDR3 DNA follows: TGTGCCTGGAGTGGGCGACTGAAGAGGAGGTATGGCTACACCTTC. It codes for CAWSGRLKRRYGYTF. Using reference TRBV30 and TRBJ1-2 for the parts outside the CDR3, the full variable domain is SQTIHQWPATLVQPVGSPLSLECTVEGTSNPNLYWYRQAAGRGLQLLFYSVGIGQISSEVPQNLSASRPQDRQFILSSKKLLLSDSGFYLCAWSGRLKRRYGYTFGSGTRLTVV.

This sequence joins TRBV6-6 and TRBJ1-2, with 7 bases aligning to TRBD1. The CDR3 length is 16 residues. Trimming at V came to 0 bases and at J to 4 bases, leaving 8 bases not matched to a gene. Germline V CDR1 and CDR2: MNHNY, SVGAGI (reference sequence). The CDR3 DNA reads as TGTGCCAGCAGTTACTCGACACAGGGGAGGAGCTATGGCTACACCTTC. Encoded protein: CASSYSTQGRSYGYTF.

Here the CDR3 DNA reads TGTGCCAGCAGCCAAGATTGGACGGCTAGCGGGTTTCTAGGTGAGCAGTTCTTC. The encoded protein is CASSQDWTASGFLGEQFF. V and J are TRBV4-2 and TRBJ2-1; the match to TRBD2 covers 8 bases. V shed 0 bases, J shed 9 bases, and the junction held 16 bases outside the gene matches. This CDR3 is 18 amino acids long. Per the germline V gene, CDR1 is LGHNA and CDR2 is YNFKEQ.

The chain couples TRBV7-9 to TRBJ2-3; TRBD2 aligns across 10 bases. This CDR3 region has 19 residues. J lost 1 base, V lost 6 bases, and 16 bases had no gene match. The germline gives CDR1 SEHNR, CDR2 FQNEAQ (reference sequence). In DNA form, the CDR3 reads TGTGCCAGCAGGGGTGAGCGGGAGGGCCCAAATCTACGCACAGATACGCAGTATTTT. Protein: CASRGEREGPNLRTDTQYF.

This rearrangement joins TRBV18 to TRBJ2-3, with 9 bases aligning to TRBD2. The V segment lost 4 bases and the J segment 3 bases; nucleotides outside the gene matches: 5. The CDR3 runs 15 residues. Germline V gene sequence: CDR1 KGHSH, CDR2 LQKENI. CDR3 nucleotide sequence: TGTGCCAGCTCACGGGCTAGCGGGATGACAGATACGCAGTATTTT. Its translation is CASSRASGMTDTQYF.

The gene calls are TRBV5-6 and TRBJ1-3; a possible D gene is TRBD1 (5 bases). The germline V gene has CDR1 SGHDT and CDR2 YYEEEE. V was shortened by 3 bases and J by 2 bases, with 9 bases between the two germline ends. The CDR3 consists of 14 residues. The CDR3 bases are TGTGCCAGCAGCTGGGGCGGAACTGGAAACACCATATATTTT. It is translated as CASSWGGTGNTIYF.

V gene TRBV9 combines with J gene TRBJ2-3; TRBD2 aligns across 16 bases. V shed 4 bases, J shed 6 bases, and the junction held 2 bases outside the gene matches. There are 15 residues in the CDR3. Germline CDR1 reads SGDLS; CDR2 reads YYNGEE. In DNA form, the CDR3 reads TGTGCCAGCAGCACGGGACTAGCGGGAGGGGATACGCAGTATTTT. Encoded protein: CASSTGLAGGDTQYF. Supplemented by reference TRBV9 and TRBJ2-3, the full variable domain reads DSGVTQTPKHLITATGQRVTLRCSPRSGDLSVYWYQQSLDQGLQFLIQYYNGEERAKGNILERFSAQQFPDLHSELNLSSLELGDSALYFCASSTGLAGGDTQYFGPGTRLTVL.

The chain has TRBV30 and TRBJ2-4; 7 positions agree with TRBD2. CDR1 and CDR2 from the germline V gene are GTSNPN and SVGIG (reference sequence). This CDR3 is built from 12 residues. Trimming took 0 bases from V and 7 from J; bases not matched to a gene: 0. CDR3 sequence (DNA): TGTGCCTGGAGTGTGGGGGGGAACATTCAGTACTTC. Translated: CAWSVGGNIQYF. The full variable domain, in which reference TRBV30 and TRBJ2-4 provide the parts outside the CDR3, is SQTIHQWPATLVQPVGSPLSLECTVEGTSNPNLYWYRQAAGRGLQLLFYSVGIGQISSEVPQNLSASRPQDRQFILSSKKLLLSDSGFYLCAWSVGGNIQYFGAGTRLSVL.

This chain connects TRBV18 to TRBJ2-5; D gene ambiguous. V was shortened by 3 bases and J by 2 bases, with 7 bases between the two germline ends. The germline V gene encodes CDR1 KGHSH and CDR2 LQKENI. This CDR3 region has 13 residues. CDR3 region: CASSPGVQETQYF. CDR3 nucleotide sequence: TGTGCCAGCTCACCTGGAGTACAAGAGACCCAGTACTTC. The full variable domain, rest sourced from reference TRBV18 and TRBJ2-5, is NAGVMQNPRHLVRRRGQEARLRCSPMKGHSHVYWYRQLPEEGLKFMVYLQKENIIDESGMPKERFSAEFPKEGPSILRIQQVVRGDSAAYFCASSPGVQETQYFGPGTRLLVL.

The chain combines TRBV6-4 with TRBJ2-7; perhaps TRBD2 as D (6 bases). Germline assignment: CDR1 MRHNA and CDR2 SNTAGT. The CDR3 runs 15 residues. V lost 6 bases and J lost 0, with 15 bases in between. This CDR3 reads CASSGTRGDSYEQYF. The CDR3 coding sequence is TGTGCCAGCAGCGGGACTCGGGGAGACTCCTACGAGCAGTACTTC.